The 15 T cell receptor beta chains below all came from one sample that was sequenced in a study of beta chain features in type 1 diabetes. Their antigens are not known. The study's findings and limits: Type 1 diabetes patients had moderately but significantly shorter TCRB CDR3s in all four CD4+ subsets.

As every portion of the isolated RNA was reverse transcribed, the sequencing read expressed TCRB transcripts. Profiling relied on immunoSEQ multiplex PCR, and the TCRdb table lists in-frame clones only, not all of them. The sample consists of around 710,000 clones, 9.5% to 15% of them appearing once. Source material: naive CD4+ T cells from blood. Receptor source: a man under 40 with type 1 diabetes.

In its sample, this clone was seen a few times. V gene TRBV2 combines with J gene TRBJ2-3; possibly TRBD2 for D (6 bases). Trimming pared 4 bases from V and 2 bases from J, leaving 7 bases between. The length of the CDR3 is 13 residues. The germline CDR1 and CDR2 sequences are SNHLY and FYNNEI. The CDR3 sequence is CASSGDFTDTQYF. CDR3 coding DNA: TGTGCCAGCAGTGGGGACTTCACAGATACGCAGTATTTT.

There are a few counts of this clone. The CDR3 protein is CSAPGDHEEKLFF. The CDR3 DNA sequence: TGCAGCGCCCCAGGGGATCATGAGGAAAAACTGTTTTTT. This chain links TRBV29-1 with TRBJ1-4; D is possibly TRBD1 (6 bases). The germline V and J ends were trimmed by 7 bases and 8 bases, with 17 bases remaining between them. CDR1 is SQVTM and CDR2 is ANQGSEA in the germline V gene. This CDR3 is built from 13 residues.

This clone was found a few times. This chain connects TRBV6-5 to TRBJ2-2; D is undetermined. Germline-derived CDR1 and CDR2 are MNHEY and SVGAGI. The CDR3 spans 13 residues. The ends were cut back, 10 bases at V and 3 bases at J, with 12 bases in the middle. Here the CDR3 DNA reads TGTGCCACCCAGTTATACCACACCGGGGAGCTGTTTTTT. This codes for CATQLYHTGELFF.

This clone has only a few counts. The chain carries TRBV6-6 and TRBJ2-4, with TRBD1 matching over 8 bases. The length of the CDR3 is 15 residues. In germline, CDR1 is MNHNY, CDR2 SVGAGI (reference sequence). V gave up 2 bases and J gave up 7 bases; unmatched junction bases: 7. In DNA, the CDR3 is TGTGCCAGCAGTTACGAGACAGGGGTGGTCAACATTCAGTACTTC. Amino acid sequence: CASSYETGVVNIQYF.

This clone appeared a few times. V usage is TRBV6-5 and J usage is TRBJ2-7; a possible D gene is TRBD1 (6 bases). The CDR3 runs to 13 residues. V was trimmed by 2 bases and J by 7 bases, leaving 12 bases between them. Germline CDR1 is MNHEY and CDR2 is SVGAGI. The CDR3 DNA is TGTGCCAGCAGTTACAGGGGGTCCGGTGAGCAGTACTTC. The encoded protein is CASSYRGSGEQYF.

V usage is TRBV28 and J usage is TRBJ1-6; the D is unclear. Trimming pared 7 bases from V and 6 bases from J, leaving 16 bases between. The CDR3 consists of 15 residues. Germline V gene lookup returns CDR1 MDHEN and CDR2 SYDVKM. In DNA form, the CDR3 reads TGTGCCAGCACTCCTTCGAGGGTTGTTAATTCACCCCTCCACTTT. Protein: CASTPSRVVNSPLHF.

In its sample, this clone was seen a few times. In the same sample, other DNA sequences code for this CDR3. The chain joins TRBV5-4 to TRBJ2-7, with D perhaps matching TRBD1 (6 bases). This CDR3 spans 12 amino acids. Germline loops: CDR1 SGHNT, CDR2 YYREEE (reference sequence). Trimming took 3 bases from V and 4 from J, leaving 8 bases between them. This chain's CDR3 is CASSSQGYEQYF. CDR3 in DNA: TGTGCCAGCAGCTCACAGGGATACGAGCAGTACTTC.

For this clone: Other DNA sequences within the sample encode an identical CDR3. The rearrangement uses TRBV7-9 and TRBJ1-5; D not certain. Trimming took 1 base from V and 4 from J, leaving 8 bases between them. Germline V gene data show CDR1 as SEHNR and CDR2 as FQNEAQ (reference sequence). The CDR3 length is 14 residues. The CDR3: CASSLGAGNQPQHF. CDR3 nucleotide sequence: TGTGCCAGCAGCTTAGGGGCTGGAAATCAGCCCCAGCATTTT.

This clone was seen a few times. The junction departs from the called germline gene at one end, perhaps through a read error. The CDR3 nucleotides read TGTGCCATCAGTGGATCGACAGGGACGACCGGGGAGCTGTTTTTT. This encodes CAISGSTGTTGELFF. The V call is TRBV6-1, the J call TRBJ2-2; 7 bases fit TRBD1. Germline CDR1 MNHNS, CDR2 SASEGT. This CDR3 is 15 amino acids long.

This clone was picked up a small number of times. V gene TRBV6-5 combines with J gene TRBJ2-1; D is perhaps TRBD2 (6 bases). Trimming shortened V by 0 bases and J by 6 bases, and 6 bases separated the two germline ends. This CDR3 comprises 13 residues. Germline V lookup: CDR1 MNHEY, CDR2 SVGAGI. CDR3 protein: CASSYSEGNEQFF. CDR3 bases: TGTGCCAGCAGTTACTCGGAGGGCAATGAGCAGTTCTTC.

In its sample, this clone was seen a few times. Other DNA sequences from this sample encode an identical CDR3 as well. CDR3 loop: CASSPRTDQETQYF. The CDR3, as DNA: TGTGCCAGCTCACCACGGACAGATCAAGAGACCCAGTACTTC. The rearrangement joins TRBV18 to TRBJ2-5; perhaps TRBD1 as D (6 bases). CDR3 length: 14 residues. Trimming removed 1 base at V and 2 bases at J, with 8 bases between. The germline gives CDR1 KGHSH, CDR2 LQKENI. Filled out from reference TRBV18 and TRBJ2-5, the complete variable domain reads NAGVMQNPRHLVRRRGQEARLRCSPMKGHSHVYWYRQLPEEGLKFMVYLQKENIIDESGMPKERFSAEFPKEGPSILRIQQVVRGDSAAYFCASSPRTDQETQYFGPGTRLLVL.

This clone was found a few times. CDR3 residues: CASLNSRGDNEQYF. The CDR3 region has the DNA TGCGCCAGCCTGAACTCCAGGGGGGACAACGAGCAGTACTTC. This sequence joins TRBV10-2 and TRBJ2-7; a possible D gene is TRBD1 (7 bases). CDR1 WSHSY and CDR2 SAAADI come from the germline V gene. The CDR3 consists of 14 residues. V lost 8 bases, J lost 5 bases, and 19 bases lay in between.

This clone was seen more than once but under ten times. The chain combines TRBV28 with TRBJ1-2, with 10 bases that match TRBD1. Germline CDR1 reads MDHEN; CDR2 reads SYDVKM. J gave up 5 bases and V 6 bases, and 6 bases lay outside the gene matches. This CDR3 region has 14 residues. For the CDR3, the DNA is TGTGCCAGCAGCACCGGACAGGGGGTGTATGGCTACACCTTC. It codes for CASSTGQGVYGYTF.

The sample holds a few counts of this clone. The chain carries TRBV2 and TRBJ2-5; D gene ambiguous. Deletions cut 2 bases from V and 5 bases from J, with 9 bases between. The CDR3 loop spans 13 amino acids. Germline CDR1 and CDR2: SNHLY and FYNNEI. The chain's CDR3 is CASSENTAETQYF. DNA for the CDR3: TGTGCCAGCAGTGAAAATACAGCGGAGACCCAGTACTTC.

J is TRBJ1-2 and V is TRBV9; 8 positions match TRBD1. This CDR3 region has 14 residues. Germline loops: CDR1 SGDLS, CDR2 YYNGEE. J was trimmed by 7 bases and V by 0 bases; bases with no gene match: 5. Here the CDR3 DNA reads TGTGCCAGCAGCGTAGCAGGGGGCGAACGTGGCTACACCTTC. Protein: CASSVAGGERGYTF.